This T cell receptor beta chain was recovered during a study of shared clonotypes between healthy human individuals (dated by TCRdb to the early 2020s). Looking at the study overall: The cohort included a few men and a couple of women between 18 and 49 years of age. Libraries were prepared and TCR repertoires were sequenced by different laboratories using diverse techniques, in order to increase sequencing depth and limit assay-specific biases. Leukapheresis yielded between about 0.85 and 10 billion PBMCs per donor. To estimate repertoire size and how much clonotype sharing occurs between individuals, the study deeply sequenced the blood TCR repertoires of five healthy adults. For each donor, CD4 naive and CD4 memory were each run on three plates, CD8 naive on two plates, and CD8 memory on one plate. On the study overall, not on this receptor specifically: Pairwise subsampling led to the expectation that sequencing depth would affect the degree of clonotype sharing among donors. Compared with non-shared clonotypes, clonotypes shared by all four sorted-subset donors had higher generation probabilities. Rarefaction of sorted-subset datasets indicated incomplete sequencing despite the large sequencing depth. Around 5.4% of naive CD4, around 3.6% of naive CD8, approximately 2% of memory CD4, and 0.35% to 0.4% of memory CD8 clonotypes were shared across several donors. Sampling was limited to blood, and TCR repertoires in tissue likely differ from TCR repertoires in blood. The genetic and exposure-history diversity represented was limited by the small number of donors. Naive subsets generally had larger estimated clonotype richness than memory subsets.

Its CDR3 holds 15 amino acids, cysteine through phenylalanine. This entry keeps only the CDR3 DNA: 45 bases, framed from base 1. The germline V gene gives CDR1 as SGHTS and CDR2 as YDEGEE. V is pared back by 0 bases and J by 0 bases, with 9 bases lying between the germline termini. Using the deep immunoSEQ assay, multiplex PCR amplified TCR CDR3 regions from genomic DNA. Extracted genomic DNA from each cell subset was distributed evenly across all wells of several immunoSEQ 96-well plates, and each plate was treated as a replicate. For sorted subsets, 150 to 250 ng genomic DNA, equal to some 28,000 T cell genomes, was loaded into each replicate PCR. Purified libraries were quantified with a Qubit 3.0 fluorometer, sized on a Bioanalyzer 2100, and re-quantified with the KAPA Library Quantification kit. Each immunoSEQ 96-well plate was sequenced on its own single-read 150-cycle Illumina NextSeq 550 flow cell. The authors' analysis ran thus. Because the immunoSEQ output included only junctional sequences and no quality scores, the filtering could not be the same as the filtering used for full-length reads. Sequences were annotated with PyIR, a Python wrapper for IgBLAST v1.9, and V/J genes and CDR3 were assigned using IMGT germline references. Reads with weak V/J assignments (E-value above 1e-6), missing CDR3, stop codons, out-of-frame junctions, or ambiguous translated residues were removed. V3J clonotypes were defined by identical inferred V gene, J gene, and CDR3 amino acid sequence. Percentage overlap between repertoires was calculated by dividing the number of shared unique clonotypes by the size of the smaller repertoire. Repertoire richness was assessed with RTK rarefaction, the Chao1 estimator, and Recon v2.1 estimates of unobserved clonotypes. Generation probabilities were computed with OLGA for all TCRbeta clonotypes obtained by the gDNA method from a handful of donors. As stored in TCRdb, this immuneACCESS dataset retains in-frame rearrangements with V and J assigned. A fraction of the clones does not appear; measured against another copy, unresolved V genes explain less than half of the discrepancy, and the remainder lacks a known reason. V, J and clone size reflect that table, while D and trimming were determined from the DNA. The sample includes about 2 million clones, with 85% to 95% observed a single time. 0.13% of the sample rests with the top ten.

Healthy HIV-negative adults with no recently reported acute infections or vaccinations were included as donors. Every donor was a Caucasian adult residing in Nashville, Tennessee, USA. CD4+ T cells were enriched by magnetic negative selection, after which naive cells were positively selected on CD45RA and the negative fraction was taken as the memory subset. Blood was obtained by leukapheresis, after which PBMCs were separated by Ficoll-Histopaque density gradient centrifugation and cryopreserved in liquid nitrogen vapor phase. Analytical flow cytometry was used to check the purity and quantity of every magnetically sorted T cell population. Genomic DNA was isolated from every sorted fraction and measured by UV absorbance on a Nanodrop 2000c. About this clone: Its antigen remains unidentified. Base quality data are lacking; no much larger clone is found one base away.

Sequenced sample: naive CD4+ T cells sorted from blood. The intended sense of this specimen's cell subset or site label: CD45RA+ positively selected. The TCR was taken from a man younger than 35 in good health. This receptor chain uses TRBV5-8 and TRBJ1-1; the D gene is not confidently resolved. The CDR3 corresponds to CASSLEVGLNTEAFF. The DNA sequence is TGTGCCAGCAGCTTGGAAGTAGGCCTGAACACTGAAGCTTTCTTT.